These 22 T cell receptor beta chains share one sample of origin, sequenced in a study of blood T cell repertoires in COVID-19. This table comes from immunoSEQ multiplex PCR, and its TCRdb copy is limited to in-frame clones, with some not included. The table shows around 200,000 clones, with about nine tenths occurring only once. The specimen sequenced was peripheral blood. The receptors come from a man aged 35-49 years with acute or convalescent COVID-19.

This chain uses TRBV30 with TRBJ1-1, with D perhaps TRBD1 (5 bases). Trimming removed 2 bases at V and 1 base at J, with 11 bases between. Per germline, CDR1 GTSNPN and CDR2 SVGIG (reference sequence). The CDR3 contains 14 residues. The CDR3, as DNA: TGTGCCTGGAGTACTTGGGGGGGGAACACTGAAGCTTTCTTT. It encodes CAWSTWGGNTEAFF.

The CDR3 region has the DNA TGTGCCAGCAGTCCGCGGGGGTGGGGTGAAAAACTGTTTTTT. Amino acid sequence: CASSPRGWGEKLFF. J is TRBJ1-4 and V is TRBV27; maybe TRBD1 (5 bases). V lost 5 bases, J lost 7 bases, and 14 bases lay in between. This CDR3 comprises 14 residues. Germline lookup yields CDR1 MNHEY and CDR2 SMNVEV (reference sequence).

This clone was seen just once. The rearrangement uses TRBV5-4 and TRBJ2-5, with no clear D. V lost 4 bases and J 4 bases, leaving 11 bases between the germline ends. The CDR3 has 13 residues. Germline CDR1 and CDR2: SGHNT and YYREEE (reference sequence). CDR3 loop: CASSRMERETQYF. In nucleotides, the CDR3 is TGTGCCAGCAGCCGTATGGAGCGAGAGACCCAGTACTTC.

This clone appeared a single time. CDR3 amino acids: CASSWSAGVSSYEQYF. DNA for the CDR3: TGTGCCAGCAGCTGGTCGGCAGGGGTGAGCTCCTACGAGCAGTACTTC. The V gene is TRBV7-2, the J gene TRBJ2-7; possible D gene TRBD1, 6 bases. Germline values: CDR1 SGHTA, CDR2 FQGNSA. There are 16 residues in the CDR3. V was clipped by 4 bases and J by 0 bases, with 16 bases between them.

The chain is built from TRBV27 and TRBJ1-1; tentative D call: TRBD1 (5 bases). The germline V gene encodes CDR1 MNHEY and CDR2 SMNVEV (reference sequence). The V and J ends lost 4 bases and 1 base respectively, with 7 bases between them. The CDR3 has 13 amino acids. The CDR3 is CASSSQGNTEAFF. The CDR3 nucleotides are TGTGCCAGCAGTTCGCAGGGGAACACTGAAGCTTTCTTT.

The V and J genes are TRBV10-3 and TRBJ2-5; maybe TRBD2 (5 bases). Trimming removed 3 bases at V and 5 bases at J, with 10 bases between. Per the germline V gene, CDR1 is ENHRY and CDR2 is SYGVKD. This CDR3 contains 13 residues. CDR3 in DNA: TGTGCCATCAGTGACGGGGATTTGGAGACCCAGTACTTC. It codes for CAISDGDLETQYF.

The chain carries TRBV7-9 and TRBJ1-1, with D uncertain. V was cut by 1 base and J by 4 bases, with 13 bases left in between. Per germline, CDR1 SEHNR and CDR2 FQNEAQ (reference sequence). The CDR3 has 15 amino acids. The CDR3 loop is CASSLGRSRSTEAFF. The CDR3 nucleotides are TGTGCCAGCAGCTTAGGTCGGTCGAGGAGCACTGAAGCTTTCTTT.

This clone has a single count. This chain links TRBV29-1 with TRBJ1-4; D remains unclear. The CDR3 is 14 amino acids. Trimming removed 4 bases from V and 7 bases from J, with 16 bases in between. Germline V gene data show CDR1 as SQVTM and CDR2 as ANQGSEA. The CDR3 bases are TGCAGCGTTGGAGGAGGCCTGGAGGGTGAAAAACTGTTTTTT. Protein product: CSVGGGLEGEKLFF.

The chain carries TRBV7-9 and TRBJ2-7, with 14 bases fitting TRBD2. CDR3 length equals 16 residues. Germline CDR1 and CDR2: SEHNR and FQNEAQ (reference sequence). The V segment lost 5 bases and the J segment 0 bases; nucleotides outside the gene matches: 3. The CDR3 DNA reads as TGTGCCAGCAGCCCGGGACTAGCGGGGGACTCCTACGAGCAGTACTTC. Amino acids: CASSPGLAGDSYEQYF.

This sequence joins TRBV5-4 and TRBJ2-6; 7 nucleotides match TRBD1. CDR3 length: 19 residues. V gave up 0 bases and J gave up 3 bases; unmatched junction bases: 12. CDR1 is SGHNT, CDR2 YYREEE, per germline (reference sequence). CDR3 protein: CASSLGGPQGRNGANVLTF. Here the CDR3 DNA reads TGTGCCAGCAGCTTGGGGGGGCCACAGGGGCGAAATGGGGCCAACGTCCTGACTTTC.

This chain joins TRBV4-3 and TRBJ1-4; perhaps TRBD1 as D (5 bases). Germline CDR1 and CDR2: LGHNA and YSLEER. Trimming removed 0 bases at V and 6 bases at J, with 11 bases between. The CDR3 runs 15 residues. The CDR3 reads CASSQDTQGDEKLFF. The CDR3 region has the DNA TGCGCCAGCAGCCAAGATACCCAGGGCGATGAAAAACTGTTTTTT.

The V gene is TRBV27, the J gene TRBJ2-6; a possible D gene is TRBD1 (6 bases). V was clipped by 6 bases and J by 2 bases, with 11 bases between them. Looked up from germline, CDR1 is MNHEY and CDR2 is SMNVEV (reference sequence). The CDR3 is made up of 15 amino acids. The CDR3 loop is CASRPPGAGANVLTF. The CDR3 nucleotides read TGTGCCAGCAGACCCCCAGGGGCTGGGGCCAACGTCCTGACTTTC.

The V and J genes are TRBV27 and TRBJ2-7, with 9 bases lining up with TRBD1. V shed 3 bases, J shed 2 bases, and the junction held 5 bases outside the gene matches. This CDR3 region has 15 residues. CDR1 and CDR2 from the germline V gene are MNHEY and SMNVEV (reference sequence). The CDR3 spells CASSFLGQGAYEQYF. CDR3 nucleotide sequence: TGTGCCAGCAGTTTTTTGGGACAGGGAGCCTACGAGCAGTACTTC.

The table lists this clone with a few counts. The chain links TRBV5-5 to TRBJ1-1; D is unresolved. V was clipped by 4 bases and J by 4 bases, with 11 bases between them. Per germline, CDR1 SGHKS and CDR2 YYEKEE (reference sequence). This CDR3 contains 13 residues. CDR3 nucleotide sequence: TGTGCCAGCAGCCTGGATCGGGGCACTGAAGCTTTCTTT. This sequence encodes CASSLDRGTEAFF.

The chain has TRBV10-3 and TRBJ1-2; 9 nucleotides agree with TRBD1. Germline-derived CDR1 and CDR2 are ENHRY and SYGVKD. This CDR3 has 14 amino acids. V lost 10 bases and J lost 0; bases outside the gene matches: 6. CDR3 protein: CANRGQGTNYGYTF. The CDR3 region has the DNA TGTGCCAACCGCGGACAGGGGACTAACTATGGCTACACCTTC.

This chain uses TRBV12-3 or TRBV12-4 with TRBJ1-2, with a tentative D call TRBD1 (5 bases). Trimming shortened V by 2 bases and J by 4 bases, and 8 bases separated the two germline ends. The CDR3 is 13 residues long. CDR3 loop: CASSLSTGYGYTF. In DNA form, the CDR3 reads TGTGCCAGCAGTTTATCAACAGGCTATGGCTACACCTTC.

The V and J genes are TRBV6-5 and TRBJ2-7; 12 nucleotides align to TRBD2. The CDR3 runs to 16 residues. Germline V lookup: CDR1 MNHEY, CDR2 SVGAGI. With 0 bases clipped from V and 4 bases from J, the junction kept 4 bases outside the gene matches. The CDR3 DNA reads as TGTGCCAGCAGTTACTCCCTAGCGGGGGGGCTTTACGAGCAGTACTTC. Its protein product is CASSYSLAGGLYEQYF.

The V gene is TRBV5-1, the J gene TRBJ2-1; 7 positions agree with TRBD2. The CDR3 totals 14 residues. Germline trimming cut 1 base from V and 8 bases from J; bases unmatched to any gene: 6. The germline gives CDR1 SGHRS, CDR2 YFSETQ. CDR3 bases: TGCGCCAGCAGCTTGCCAGCCGGGGGGTATGAGCAGTTCTTC. It codes for CASSLPAGGYEQFF. Using reference TRBV5-1 and TRBJ2-1 for the parts outside the CDR3, the full variable domain is KAGVTQTPRYLIKTRGQQVTLSCSPISGHRSVSWYQQTPGQGLQFLFEYFSETQRNKGNFPGRFSGRQFSNSRSEMNVSTLELGDSALYLCASSLPAGGYEQFFGPGTRLTVL.

The V and J genes are TRBV27 and TRBJ1-5; D gene ambiguous. This CDR3 is 13 amino acids long. The germline V and J ends were trimmed by 5 bases and 6 bases, with 11 bases remaining between them. Germline V lookup: CDR1 MNHEY, CDR2 SMNVEV (reference sequence). The CDR3 reads CASSPAGIQPQHF. CDR3 in DNA: TGTGCCAGCAGTCCCGCGGGGATTCAGCCCCAGCATTTT.

The CDR3 reads CASSVVPTGVETQYF. The CDR3 bases are TGTGCCAGCAGCGTAGTTCCAACAGGGGTGGAGACCCAGTACTTC. The chain is built from TRBV9 and TRBJ2-5; 7 nucleotides agree with TRBD1. The junction had 7 bases not matched to a gene; V was cut back by 0 bases and J by 5 bases. This CDR3 is 15 amino acids long. Germline loops: CDR1 SGDLS, CDR2 YYNGEE.

The chain links TRBV27 to TRBJ2-1; maybe TRBD1 (5 bases). The germline V gene encodes CDR1 MNHEY and CDR2 SMNVEV (reference sequence). The germline V and J ends were trimmed by 0 bases and 6 bases, with 9 bases remaining between them. The CDR3 runs 14 residues. CDR3 nucleotide sequence: TGTGCCAGCAGTTTATCGCGGACACGCAATGAGCAGTTCTTC. Encoded protein: CASSLSRTRNEQFF.

This rearrangement joins TRBV5-6 to TRBJ2-7; possibly TRBD1 for D (5 bases). Per the germline V gene, CDR1 is SGHDT and CDR2 is YYEEEE. Trimming shortened V by 0 bases and J by 4 bases, and 8 bases separated the two germline ends. This CDR3 contains 13 residues. The CDR3 sequence is CASSLVRQYEQYF. The CDR3 DNA is TGTGCCAGCAGCTTGGTTAGACAGTACGAGCAGTACTTC.